A selection of T cell receptor beta chains follows, all from one sample in a study of cytomegalovirus exposure and HLA in healthy donors. The table came from immunoSEQ multiplex PCR; TCRdb's copy has only in-frame clones and leaves some out. The sample has around 64,000 clones, more than 75% seen once; the top ten hold 7.8%. Material for sequencing was PBMCs. These receptors were collected from a man aged 18 to 35 in good health and CMV-seropositive. Each CDR3 is given with its conserved first and last residue. D genes are given only for firm matches. Clone size appears in some rows only: once, few, many, or a class for an expanded clone.

d_call	v_call	clone_size	j_call	cdr3_aa	cdr3_nt
TRBD1	TRBV2	.	TRBJ1-5	CASSLQGAEQPQHF	TGTGCCAGCAGCTTACAGGGGGCGGAACAGCCCCAGCATTTT
TRBD1	TRBV19	few	TRBJ1-6	CASSALQGSLHF	TGTGCCAGTAGTGCCCTACAGGGGTCCCTCCACTTT
TRBD1	TRBV4-1	.	TRBJ1-2	CASSQVGTDGYTF	TGCGCCAGCAGCCAAGTGGGGACAGATGGCTACACCTTC
.	TRBV19	.	TRBJ1-1	CASSRGDMNTEAFF	TGTGCCAGTAGTCGGGGAGACATGAACACTGAAGCTTTCTTT
TRBD1	TRBV30	.	TRBJ2-1	CAFQQGSSYNEQFF	TGTGCCTTCCAACAGGGGAGCTCCTACAATGAGCAGTTCTTC
TRBD1	TRBV11-1	.	TRBJ2-1	CASSSEGTGAYNEQFF	TGTGCCAGCAGCTCGGAGGGGACAGGGGCCTACAATGAGCAGTTCTTC
.	TRBV30	.	TRBJ1-2	CAWSDPRTERSGYTF	TGTGCCTGGAGTGACCCTAGGACAGAGAGGAGTGGCTACACCTTC
.	TRBV30	.	TRBJ2-5	CAWEPSRGAETQYF	TGTGCCTGGGAACCATCCCGCGGAGCAGAGACCCAGTACTTC
.	TRBV2	.	TRBJ1-5	CASSSGPRRDSNQPQHF	TGTGCCAGCAGTTCCGGGCCACGACGGGATAGCAATCAGCCCCAGCATTTT
TRBD1	TRBV4-1	once	TRBJ1-6	CASSPGQGSLNSPLHF	TGCGCCAGCAGCCCAGGACAGGGTTCGTTAAATTCACCCCTCCACTTT
.	TRBV6-4	once	TRBJ2-5	CASSDQFGETQYF	TGTGCCAGCAGTGACCAATTCGGAGAGACCCAGTACTTC
.	TRBV7-8	.	TRBJ1-5	CASSSYDPEGQPQHF	TGTGCCAGCAGCTCTTATGATCCCGAGGGCCAGCCCCAGCATTTT
.	TRBV7-6	once	TRBJ2-3	CASSPETYTDTQYF	TGTGCCAGCAGCCCAGAGACATACACAGATACGCAGTATTTT
.	TRBV5-6	few	TRBJ2-7	CASSFWQTYEQYF	TGTGCCAGCAGCTTCTGGCAGACCTACGAGCAGTACTTC
.	TRBV6-5	.	TRBJ1-4	CASRGTGRGGELFF	TGTGCCAGCCGAGGGACCGGCCGGGGGGGGGAACTGTTTTTT
TRBD2	TRBV13	few	TRBJ2-1	CASSLSLAGGNEQFF	TGTGCCAGCAGCTTAAGCCTAGCGGGAGGAAATGAGCAGTTCTTC
.	TRBV13	.	TRBJ1-3	CASSPLQGSGNTIYF	TGTGCCAGCAGCCCCCTCCAGGGCTCTGGAAACACCATATATTTT
.	TRBV11-2	.	TRBJ1-1	CASSLLTGNTEAFF	TGTGCCAGCAGCTTACTCACAGGTAACACTGAAGCTTTCTTT
.	TRBV7-3	once	TRBJ1-1	CASSPDSMNTEAFF	TGTGCCAGCAGCCCGGACAGCATGAACACTGAAGCTTTCTTT
.	TRBV29-1	.	TRBJ2-5	CVKAEGETQYF	TGCGTGAAGGCGGAGGGGGAGACCCAGTACTTC
.	TRBV6-5	.	TRBJ1-2	CASSYGRGAGYTF	TGTGCCAGCAGTTACGGCAGGGGAGCGGGCTACACCTTC
TRBD1	TRBV2	once	TRBJ2-3	CAIGDRPGGDTQYF	TGTGCTATCGGAGATAGGCCAGGGGGCGATACGCAGTATTTT
.	TRBV29-1	.	TRBJ2-3	CSVESNSVADTQYF	TGCAGCGTTGAAAGTAATAGCGTAGCAGATACGCAGTATTTT
.	TRBV6-1	.	TRBJ2-1	CASGPTASNEQFF	TGTGCCAGCGGGCCGACAGCTAGCAATGAGCAGTTCTTC
TRBD2	TRBV10-3	once	TRBJ2-2	CATRLAGNTGELFF	TGTGCCACCCGACTAGCGGGAAATACCGGGGAGCTGTTTTTT
.	TRBV6-4	.	TRBJ2-1	CASSDSIGTGVLNEQFF	TGTGCCAGCAGTGACTCGATAGGAACGGGAGTGCTCAATGAGCAGTTCTTC
.	TRBV6-1	few	TRBJ1-3	CASQQDYSGNTIYF	TGTGCCAGCCAACAGGACTACTCTGGAAACACCATATATTTT
TRBD2	TRBV4-1	.	TRBJ2-1	CASSQDPSGNGEQFF	TGCGCCAGCAGCCAAGATCCTAGCGGGAACGGTGAGCAGTTCTTC
.	TRBV30	.	TRBJ1-1	CAWKDGDLNTEAFF	TGTGCCTGGAAAGACGGGGACTTGAACACTGAAGCTTTCTTT
.	TRBV2	.	TRBJ1-1	CASSHAGTTEAFF	TGTGCCAGCAGTCATGCGGGGACCACTGAAGCTTTCTTT
TRBD1	TRBV27	.	TRBJ1-2	CASSLTSNLHDEYRGRVYGYTF	TGTGCCAGCAGTTTAACCTCTAACCTCCACGACGAGTACAGGGGAAGGGTCTATGGCTACACCTTC
.	TRBV30	.	TRBJ2-6	CAHRVSGANVLTF	TGTGCCCACAGGGTATCTGGGGCCAACGTCCTGACTTTC
TRBD2	TRBV7-8	.	TRBJ2-7	CASSLEGLASYEQYF	TGTGCCAGCAGCTTAGAGGGACTAGCGAGCTACGAGCAGTACTTC
TRBD1	TRBV7-2	.	TRBJ1-1	CASSQKPLFGQGATEAFF	TGTGCCAGCAGCCAAAAACCCCTATTCGGACAGGGAGCGACTGAAGCTTTCTTT
.	TRBV6-5	.	TRBJ1-5	CASSPGDSNQPQHF	TGTGCCAGCAGTCCGGGGGATAGCAATCAGCCCCAGCATTTT
.	TRBV28	once	TRBJ1-1	CASNWGGSTEAFF	TGTGCCAGTAACTGGGGAGGGTCCACTGAAGCTTTCTTT
TRBD2	TRBV18	once	TRBJ2-5	CASSPRGLAGDTQYF	TGTGCCAGCTCACCACGGGGACTAGCGGGAGATACCCAGTACTTC
.	TRBV30	.	TRBJ2-7	CAWSVRQGGLYEQYF	TGTGCCTGGAGTGTACGGCAGGGGGGACTCTACGAGCAGTACTTC
.	TRBV30	.	TRBJ1-1	CAWSVLGGAEAFF	TGTGCCTGGAGTGTGCTGGGAGGCGCTGAAGCTTTCTTT
TRBD1	TRBV5-4	.	TRBJ1-2	CASSPGTGDGYTF	TGTGCCAGCAGCCCCGGGACAGGGGATGGCTACACCTTC
.	TRBV7-3	.	TRBJ2-1	CASSLGTMNEQFF	TGTGCCAGCAGCTTAGGGACAATGAATGAGCAGTTCTTC